This TCR beta chain came from a study of blood T cell repertoires in COVID-19. The CDR3 runs to 15 residues. Trimming pared 6 bases from V and 6 bases from J, leaving 17 bases between. Germline CDR1 reads MDHEN; CDR2 reads SYDVKM. Measured with immunoSEQ multiplex PCR; TCRdb has only the in-frame clones, and not every one. The sample lists 470,000 or so clones, 70% to 90% occurring once. V and J are TRBV28 and TRBJ1-4; TRBD1 might be the D (6 bases). The receptor's source is a human donor in a cohort sampled during active COVID-19. The specimen was peripheral blood. In DNA, the CDR3 is TGTGCCAGCAGCCTAATGGGGGCGGGCGATGAAAAACTGTTTTTT. It specifies CASSLMGAGDEKLFF.